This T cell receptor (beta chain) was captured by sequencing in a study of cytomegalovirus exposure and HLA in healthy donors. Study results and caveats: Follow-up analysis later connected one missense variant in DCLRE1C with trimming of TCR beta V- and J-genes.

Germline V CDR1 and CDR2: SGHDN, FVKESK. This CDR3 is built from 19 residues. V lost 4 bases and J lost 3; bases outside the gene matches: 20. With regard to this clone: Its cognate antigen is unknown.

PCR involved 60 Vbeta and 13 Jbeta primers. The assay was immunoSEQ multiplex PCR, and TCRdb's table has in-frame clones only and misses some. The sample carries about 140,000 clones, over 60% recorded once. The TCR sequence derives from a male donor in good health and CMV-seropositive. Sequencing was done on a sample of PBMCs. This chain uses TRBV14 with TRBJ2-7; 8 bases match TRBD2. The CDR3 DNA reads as TGTGCCAGCAGCCCCCGGGAGGGCGGGACGTTATGGGGTTACTACGAGCAGTACTTC. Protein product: CASSPREGGTLWGYYEQYF.